Listed below are T cell receptor beta chains from one sample, sequenced in a study of shared clonotypes between healthy human individuals. Generated by immunoSEQ multiplex PCR, the TCRdb table keeps only in-frame clones and is missing some. The sample contains 2 million to 3 million clones, more than 90% of which appear only once. Material for sequencing was naive CD4+ T cells sorted from blood. These receptors came from a man between 18 and 29 years old in good health. Each CDR3 is given with its conserved first and last residue. The order of the fields is CDR3 protein, D gene, V gene. The D gene is left open where the match is weak.

cdr3_aa: CASSVAGTALAKNIQYF
d_call: TRBD1
v_call: TRBV27

cdr3_aa: CASSLGSVEKLFF
d_call: -
v_call: TRBV11-2

cdr3_aa: CAWSDWGRQETQYF
d_call: -
v_call: TRBV30

cdr3_aa: CASSPGTNPDTQYF
d_call: TRBD2
v_call: TRBV7-3

cdr3_aa: CASSVGIVGQGAKNIQYF
d_call: -
v_call: TRBV9

cdr3_aa: CASSYARGGEQYF
d_call: -
v_call: TRBV6-5

cdr3_aa: CATSRDQGASYEQYF
d_call: TRBD1
v_call: TRBV15

cdr3_aa: CATRGGGAYNSPLHF
d_call: TRBD1
v_call: TRBV6-5

cdr3_aa: CASSPLPTSPSTGELFF
d_call: TRBD2
v_call: TRBV5-4

cdr3_aa: CASSLEGQQPQHF
d_call: TRBD1
v_call: TRBV5-1

cdr3_aa: CASSYSRGNGNTIYF
d_call: -
v_call: TRBV6-5

cdr3_aa: CASSQVSGNTEAFF
d_call: -
v_call: TRBV4-3

cdr3_aa: CASSLPRGPYNEQFF
d_call: TRBD1
v_call: TRBV5-1

cdr3_aa: CASSLEGLARQETQYF
d_call: TRBD2
v_call: TRBV7-2

cdr3_aa: CASSLGGGGETQYF
d_call: -
v_call: TRBV7-2

cdr3_aa: CASSPQGVGGLFF
d_call: TRBD1
v_call: TRBV6-5

cdr3_aa: CASSESGRYQEAGYTF
d_call: -
v_call: TRBV6-1